This T cell receptor (beta chain) is drawn from a study of cytomegalovirus exposure and HLA in healthy donors. Study details: The 100 to 150 validation repertoires matched the 666 first-cohort repertoires in platform, a later analysis reported. General study points: Both high specificity and high sensitivity reportedly marked the classifier's diagnosis of cytomegalovirus status.

From the roughly 110-subject validation cohort, which was separate from the approximately 670-subject first cohort, the donors were drawn. After removal of 0 bases from V and 2 bases from J, the junction contained 15 bases not matched to a gene. Germline V gives CDR1 LGHNA, CDR2 YSLEER. The CDR3 runs to 22 residues. The assay was immunoSEQ multiplex PCR, and TCRdb's table has in-frame clones only and misses some. The data show over 50,000 clones, around 96% seen once. As regards this clone: As yet, its antigen is unknown.

The source of this sequence is a woman between 18 and 30 years old in good health and CMV-seronegative. Source material: PBMCs. The V call is TRBV4-3, the J call TRBJ2-3, with 15 bases aligning to TRBD2. The CDR3: CASSQEPPRTSGRARATDTQYF. CDR3 in DNA: TGCGCCAGCAGCCAAGAACCCCCCCGGACTAGCGGGAGGGCCAGGGCCACAGATACGCAGTATTTT.